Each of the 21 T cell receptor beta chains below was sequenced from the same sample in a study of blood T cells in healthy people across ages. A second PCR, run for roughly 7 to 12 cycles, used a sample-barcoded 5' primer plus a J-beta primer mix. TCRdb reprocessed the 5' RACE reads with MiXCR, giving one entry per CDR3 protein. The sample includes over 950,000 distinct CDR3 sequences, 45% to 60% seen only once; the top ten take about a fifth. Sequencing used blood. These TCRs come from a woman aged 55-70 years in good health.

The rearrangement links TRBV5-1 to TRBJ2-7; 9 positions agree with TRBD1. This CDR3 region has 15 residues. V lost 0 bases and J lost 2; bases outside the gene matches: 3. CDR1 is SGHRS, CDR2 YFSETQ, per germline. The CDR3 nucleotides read TGCGCCAGCAGCTTGGGGACAGGGGATACCTACGAGCAGTACTTC. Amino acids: CASSLGTGDTYEQYF.

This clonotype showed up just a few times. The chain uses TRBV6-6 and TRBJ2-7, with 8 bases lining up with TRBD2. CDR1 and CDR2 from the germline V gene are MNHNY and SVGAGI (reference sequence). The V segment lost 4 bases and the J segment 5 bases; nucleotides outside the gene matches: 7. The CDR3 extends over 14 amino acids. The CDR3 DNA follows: TGTGCCAGCAGTTCGAGGAGCGGGGGCGACGAGCAGTACTTC. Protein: CASSSRSGGDEQYF.

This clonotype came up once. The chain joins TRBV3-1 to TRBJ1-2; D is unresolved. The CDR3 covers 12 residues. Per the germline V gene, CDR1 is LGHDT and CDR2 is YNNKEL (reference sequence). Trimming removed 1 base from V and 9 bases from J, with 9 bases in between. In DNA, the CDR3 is TGTGCCAGCAGCCAAGGGGAGTGGAGCTACACCTTC. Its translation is CASSQGEWSYTF.

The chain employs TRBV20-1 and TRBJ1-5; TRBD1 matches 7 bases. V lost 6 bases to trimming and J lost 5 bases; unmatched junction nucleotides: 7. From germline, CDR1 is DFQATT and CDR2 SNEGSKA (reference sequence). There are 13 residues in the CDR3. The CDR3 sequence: CSAQRQGYQPQHF. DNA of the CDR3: TGCAGTGCACAGAGACAGGGATATCAGCCCCAGCATTTT.

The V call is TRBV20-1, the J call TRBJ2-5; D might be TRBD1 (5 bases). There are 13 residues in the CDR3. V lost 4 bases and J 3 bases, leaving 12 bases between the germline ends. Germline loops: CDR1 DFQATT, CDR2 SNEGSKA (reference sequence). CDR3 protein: CSANRQGKETQYF. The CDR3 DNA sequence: TGCAGTGCTAACAGGCAGGGCAAAGAGACCCAGTACTTC.

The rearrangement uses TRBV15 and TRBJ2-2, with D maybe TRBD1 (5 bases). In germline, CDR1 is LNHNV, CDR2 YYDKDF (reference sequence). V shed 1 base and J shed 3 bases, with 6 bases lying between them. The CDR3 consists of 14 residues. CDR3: CATSRVRDTGELFF. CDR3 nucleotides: TGTGCCACCAGCAGAGTCAGGGACACCGGGGAGCTGTTTTTT.

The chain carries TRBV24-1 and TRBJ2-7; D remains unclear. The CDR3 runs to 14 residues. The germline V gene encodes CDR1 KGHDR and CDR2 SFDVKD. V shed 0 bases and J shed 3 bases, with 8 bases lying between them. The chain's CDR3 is CATSDLDRRYEQYF. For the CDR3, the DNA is TGTGCCACCAGTGATTTGGATCGGCGCTACGAGCAGTACTTC.

The CDR3 region has the DNA TGTGCCAGCAGCACTCTAGAGGGGTTAGGTGAGCAGTACTTC. Translated, it gives CASSTLEGLGEQYF. V is TRBV2 and J is TRBJ2-7, with D possibly called TRBD1 or TRBD2 (5 bases each). Per germline, CDR1 SNHLY and CDR2 FYNNEI. Trimming left V 6 bases short and J 7 bases short, with 19 bases between. The CDR3 extends over 14 amino acids.

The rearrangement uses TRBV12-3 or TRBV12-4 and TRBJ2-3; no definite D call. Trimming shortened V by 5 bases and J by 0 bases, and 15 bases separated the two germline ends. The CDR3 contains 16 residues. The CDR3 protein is CASSPTAWSSTDTQYF. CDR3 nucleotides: TGTGCCAGCAGTCCTACTGCCTGGAGTAGCACAGATACGCAGTATTTT.

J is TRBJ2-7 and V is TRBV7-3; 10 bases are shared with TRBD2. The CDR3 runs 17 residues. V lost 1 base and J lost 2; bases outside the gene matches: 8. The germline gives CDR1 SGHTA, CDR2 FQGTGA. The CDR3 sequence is CASSLKASGSSPYEQYF. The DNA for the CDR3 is TGTGCCAGCAGCTTAAAGGCTAGCGGGAGTTCACCCTACGAGCAGTACTTC.

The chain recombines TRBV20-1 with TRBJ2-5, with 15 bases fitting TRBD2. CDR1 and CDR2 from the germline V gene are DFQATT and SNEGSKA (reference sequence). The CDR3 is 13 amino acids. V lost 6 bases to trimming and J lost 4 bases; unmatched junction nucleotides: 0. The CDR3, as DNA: TGCAGTGCGGGACTAGCGGGGGGAGAGACCCAGTACTTC. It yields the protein CSAGLAGGETQYF.

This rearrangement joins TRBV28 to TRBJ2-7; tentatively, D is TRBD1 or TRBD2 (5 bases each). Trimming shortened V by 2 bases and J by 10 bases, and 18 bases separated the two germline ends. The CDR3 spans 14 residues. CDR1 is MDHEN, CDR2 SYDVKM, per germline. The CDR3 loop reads CASSLPGTSSEQYF. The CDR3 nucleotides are TGTGCCAGCAGTTTACCAGGGACCTCTTCCGAACAGTACTTC. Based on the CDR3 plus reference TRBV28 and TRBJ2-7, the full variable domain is DVKVTQSSRYLVKRTGEKVFLECVQDMDHENMFWYRQDPGLGLRLIYFSYDVKMKEKGDIPEGYSVSREKKERFSLILESASTNQTSMYLCASSLPGTSSEQYFGPGTRLTVT.

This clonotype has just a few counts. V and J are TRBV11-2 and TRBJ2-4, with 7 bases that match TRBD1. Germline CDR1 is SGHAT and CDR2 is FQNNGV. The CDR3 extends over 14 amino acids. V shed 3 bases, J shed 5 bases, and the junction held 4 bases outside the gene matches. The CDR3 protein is CASSFWDRENIQYF. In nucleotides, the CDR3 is TGTGCCAGCAGCTTTTGGGACAGAGAAAACATTCAGTACTTC.

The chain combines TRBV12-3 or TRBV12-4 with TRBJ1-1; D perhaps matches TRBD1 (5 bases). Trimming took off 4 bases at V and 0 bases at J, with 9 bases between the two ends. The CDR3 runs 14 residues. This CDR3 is CASSSLTVNTEAFF. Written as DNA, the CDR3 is TGTGCCAGCAGTTCCCTGACAGTGAACACTGAAGCTTTCTTT.

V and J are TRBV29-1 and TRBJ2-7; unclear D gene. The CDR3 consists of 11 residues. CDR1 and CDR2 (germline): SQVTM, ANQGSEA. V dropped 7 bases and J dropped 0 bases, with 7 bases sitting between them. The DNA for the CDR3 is TGCAGCGGGATATTCTCCTACGAGCAGTACTTC. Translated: CSGIFSYEQYF.

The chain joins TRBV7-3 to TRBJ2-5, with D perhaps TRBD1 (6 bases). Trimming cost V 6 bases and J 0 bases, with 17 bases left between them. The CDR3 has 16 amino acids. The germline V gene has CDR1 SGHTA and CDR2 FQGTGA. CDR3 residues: CASSPTFSGDQETQYF. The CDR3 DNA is TGTGCCAGCAGTCCGACCTTCTCAGGGGACCAAGAGACCCAGTACTTC.

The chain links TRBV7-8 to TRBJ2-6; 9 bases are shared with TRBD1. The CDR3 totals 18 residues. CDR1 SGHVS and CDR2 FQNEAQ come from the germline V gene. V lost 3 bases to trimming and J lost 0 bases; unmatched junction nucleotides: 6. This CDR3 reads CASSFRTGAFSGANVLTF. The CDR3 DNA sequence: TGTGCCAGCAGCTTTAGGACAGGGGCCTTCTCTGGGGCCAACGTCCTGACTTTC.

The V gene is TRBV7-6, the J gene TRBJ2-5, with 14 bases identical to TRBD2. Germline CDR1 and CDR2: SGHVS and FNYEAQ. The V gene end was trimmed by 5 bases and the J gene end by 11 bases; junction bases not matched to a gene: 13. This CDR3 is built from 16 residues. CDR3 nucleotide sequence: TGTGCCAGCAGCATGGGACTAGCGGGAGAGGGTTACGCGCAGTACTTC. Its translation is CASSMGLAGEGYAQYF.

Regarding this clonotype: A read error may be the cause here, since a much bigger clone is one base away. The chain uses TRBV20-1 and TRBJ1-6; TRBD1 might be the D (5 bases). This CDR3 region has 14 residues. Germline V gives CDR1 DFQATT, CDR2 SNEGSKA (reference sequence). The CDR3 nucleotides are TGCAGTGCTAATGGGGAGACAGATAATCCACCCCTCCACTTT. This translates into CSANGETDNPPLHF.

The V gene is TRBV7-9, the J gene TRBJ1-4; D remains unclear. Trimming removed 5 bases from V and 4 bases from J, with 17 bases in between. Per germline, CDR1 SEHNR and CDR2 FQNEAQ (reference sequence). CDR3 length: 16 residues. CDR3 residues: CASSPGSYRDNEKLFF. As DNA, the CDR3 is TGTGCCAGCAGCCCAGGCTCCTACAGAGATAATGAAAAACTGTTTTTT.

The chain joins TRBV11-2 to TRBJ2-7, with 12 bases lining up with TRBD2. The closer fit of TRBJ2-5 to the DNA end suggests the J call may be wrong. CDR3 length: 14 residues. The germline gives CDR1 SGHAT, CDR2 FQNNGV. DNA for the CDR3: TGTGCCAGCACTCTAGCGGGAGGGCCGGAGACCCAGTACTTC. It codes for CASTLAGGPETQYF.